A selection of T cell receptor beta chains follows, all from one sample in a study of T cell repertoires in cytomegalovirus infection. These receptors have no identified antigens. Each CDR3 protein gets one entry after TCRdb re-called the reads with MiXCR. The sample shows approximately 770,000 distinct CDR3 sequences, just under 30% of them seen only once. This specimen consisted of cultured CD8+ T cells from PBMCs, obtained from culture after CMV antigen stimulation. These receptors all come from a human donor in good health (CMV status not recorded). Some clones in this sample may be carry-over from other donors' samples. Each CDR3 is given with its conserved first and last residue.

j_gene: TRBJ1-6
v_gene: TRBV4-1
CDR3aa: CASSQERTAYNSPLHF

j_gene: TRBJ1-2
v_gene: TRBV7-9
CDR3aa: CTSSPTGTNGYTF

j_gene: TRBJ1-1
v_gene: TRBV5-1
CDR3aa: CASSLDGQDRTEAFF

j_gene: TRBJ2-1
v_gene: TRBV7-3
CDR3aa: CASSLPDRNEQFF

j_gene: TRBJ2-5
v_gene: TRBV7-2
CDR3aa: CASSLNYPKETQYF

j_gene: TRBJ2-5
v_gene: TRBV4-3
CDR3aa: CASSQTPGQGETQYF

j_gene: TRBJ1-2
v_gene: TRBV6-5
CDR3aa: CASILGTAYGYTF

j_gene: TRBJ2-2
v_gene: TRBV10-3
CDR3aa: CAISEVVGMNTGELFF

j_gene: TRBJ2-7
v_gene: TRBV29-1
CDR3aa: CSVETASYEQYF

j_gene: TRBJ1-4
v_gene: TRBV27
CDR3aa: CASSWGQNEKLFF

j_gene: TRBJ1-6
v_gene: TRBV5-1
CDR3aa: CASSPKTGGFTPLHF

j_gene: TRBJ2-3
v_gene: TRBV19
CDR3aa: CASSMWRASADTQYF

j_gene: TRBJ2-1
v_gene: TRBV28
CDR3aa: CASSQDKAGSDEQFF

j_gene: TRBJ2-1
v_gene: TRBV19
CDR3aa: CASSIGSGFYNEQFF

j_gene: TRBJ2-5
v_gene: TRBV7-9
CDR3aa: CASSHLTSLETQYF

j_gene: TRBJ1-5
v_gene: TRBV27
CDR3aa: CASSLISPLESNQPQHF

j_gene: TRBJ2-5
v_gene: TRBV7-7
CDR3aa: CASSLGQAIQETQYF